This TCR beta chain was recovered during a study of blood T cell repertoires in COVID-19. In its sample, this clone was seen once. The V end lost 0 bases, the J end lost 2 bases, and 4 bases lay between the germline ends. The CDR3 runs to 13 residues. CDR1 is LGHDT and CDR2 is YNNKEL in the germline V gene (reference sequence). TCRdb's table, derived via immunoSEQ multiplex PCR, lists solely in-frame clones and lacks some. The sample records about 120,000 clones, roughly 89% being singletons. Sequenced sample: peripheral blood. This TCR was sampled from a man aged 60 to 69 with COVID-19, enrolled during active disease. J is TRBJ1-2 and V is TRBV3-1 (or the pseudogene TRBV3-2); D is undetermined. The DNA of the CDR3 is TGTGCCAGCAGCCAAGATTTAAACTATGGCTACACCTTC. Its protein is CASSQDLNYGYTF.